The source of this TCR beta chain is a study of beta chain features in type 1 diabetes. About the study: Healthy donors and patients showed comparable age, gender and cell yields.

The germline V gene encodes CDR1 SGDLS and CDR2 YYNGEE. This CDR3 contains 16 residues. The ends lost 0 bases at V and 9 bases at J; junction bases unmatched: 9. The study reverse transcribed the entire isolated RNA, so it sequenced expressed TCRB transcripts. About 3.57 million reads, on average, came from each naive, central memory and regulatory T cell sample. TCRdb keeps only in-frame clones here, not all; method: immunoSEQ multiplex PCR. The data show roughly 150,000 clones, with 50% to 70% seen just once and about 0.091% held by the top ten. Study results and caveats: Patients with Type 1 diabetes showed moderately but significantly shorter TCRB CDR3s in all four CD4+ subsets. Lower insertion and higher deletion counts appeared at VDJ junctions in type 1 diabetes patients.

Cell sorting via CD45RO/CCR7/CD25/CD127/CD95/CD27 was performed to obtain CD4+ naive, central memory, regulatory and stem cell-like memory cells. With regard to this clone: Its antigen is as yet unknown.

The sequenced sample was naive CD4+ T cells from blood. The clonotype comes from a man aged 25-45 years with type 1 diabetes. J is TRBJ2-1 and V is TRBV9; TRBD2 agrees at 10 bases. CDR3 sequence reads: CASSVAGTSAYGEQFF. In nucleotides, the CDR3 is TGTGCCAGCAGCGTAGCTGGGACTAGCGCTTACGGTGAGCAGTTCTTC.